These T cell receptor beta chains were read from a single sample in a study of shared clonotypes between healthy human individuals. TCRdb's table, derived via immunoSEQ multiplex PCR, lists solely in-frame clones and lacks some. Among 800,000 to 950,000 clones listed, around 96% were seen once. The sample comprised naive CD8+ T cells sorted from blood. Receptors originate from a man aged 30 to 45 in good health. CDR3s include the opening cysteine and the closing phenylalanine or tryptophan. The order of the fields is J gene, clone size, D gene, V gene, CDR3 DNA, CDR3 protein. A D gene is named only where the DNA matches it firmly. Size is stated for part of the rows, as once, few or many counts, or as a class when the clone is expanded.

>TRBJ2-3|.|TRBD2|TRBV4-1
TGCGCCAGCAAATTCACAGCGGGGAACACAGATACGCAGTATTTT
CASKFTAGNTDTQYF
>TRBJ2-1|.|.|TRBV6-5
TGTGCCAGCAGCTACACTACGGGACAACACAATGAGCAGTTCTTC
CASSYTTGQHNEQFF
>TRBJ1-5|.|.|TRBV18
TGTGCCAGCACGATACAGGAAAATCAGCCCCAGCATTTT
CASTIQENQPQHF
>TRBJ2-7|.|.|TRBV7-2
TGTGCCAGCTCCCCGGGACTTACCTACGAGCAGTACTTC
CASSPGLTYEQYF
>TRBJ2-5|.|.|TRBV9
TGTGCCAGCAGCCCCAGTGAAAGGTACCAAGAGACCCAGTACTTC
CASSPSERYQETQYF
>TRBJ1-1|.|.|TRBV7-9
TGTGCCAGCAGCTTAACGGAGCGAAATTTGGGCACTGAAGCTTTCTTT
CASSLTERNLGTEAFF
>TRBJ2-7|.|TRBD2|TRBV7-8
TGTGCCAGCAGCTTAGCCCTAGCGGGAGGGGGCTACGAGCAGTACTTC
CASSLALAGGGYEQYF
>TRBJ2-1|.|.|TRBV27
TGTGCCAGCAGTTTAGGGGGACTCATCTACAATGAGCAGTTCTTC
CASSLGGLIYNEQFF
>TRBJ1-2|.|.|TRBV7-2
TGTGCCAGCAGCCGAGTCGGTGCGTCCGACTATGGCTACACCTTC
CASSRVGASDYGYTF
>TRBJ2-7|.|.|TRBV30
TGTGCCTGGAGTGTCGGGACGGGCTACGAGCAGTACTTC
CAWSVGTGYEQYF
>TRBJ1-5|.|.|TRBV11-2
TGTGCCAGCAGTCGGGACCAGGATCAGCCCCAGCATTTT
CASSRDQDQPQHF
>TRBJ2-5|.|TRBD1|TRBV5-5
TGTGCCAGCAGCCAAGGACAGGGGAGCCAAGAGACCCAGTACTTC
CASSQGQGSQETQYF
>TRBJ1-2|.|.|TRBV29-1
TGCATCCCGAGGGCAGGTGATAACTATGGCTACACCTTC
CIPRAGDNYGYTF
>TRBJ2-1|.|.|TRBV14
TGTGCCACCGGACACCCCGCAGGAGGTGAGCAGTTCTTC
CATGHPAGGEQFF
>TRBJ2-1|.|TRBD2|TRBV5-1
TGCGCCAGCAGCTTCCGCGGTAGCGGGAGTATAGATGAGCAGTTCTTC
CASSFRGSGSIDEQFF
>TRBJ2-7|.|.|TRBV5-4
TGTGCCAGCAGCTTCGGGACCGCCGATTACGAGCAGTACTTC
CASSFGTADYEQYF
>TRBJ2-7|.|TRBD2|TRBV7-9
TGTGCCAGCAGCCTTAGCGGGCAACCCTACGAGCAGTACTTC
CASSLSGQPYEQYF
>TRBJ1-1|.|.|TRBV7-9
TGTGCCAGCAGCCTCGCTTTGAACACTGAAGCTTTCTTT
CASSLALNTEAFF
>TRBJ1-1|.|TRBD1|TRBV5-1
TGCGCCAGCAGCTTGGGGATTAACAGGGGAATGAACACTGAAGCTTTCTTT
CASSLGINRGMNTEAFF
>TRBJ2-2|.|.|TRBV5-1
TGCGCCAGCAGCTTCCGCCAAGTGACGGATACCGGGGAGCTGTTTTTT
CASSFRQVTDTGELFF
>TRBJ2-2|once|.|TRBV2
TGTGCCAGCAGTGCCGTGGGCCTGGGGTCCGGGGAGCTGTTTTTT
CASSAVGLGSGELFF
>TRBJ2-1|.|.|TRBV9
TGTGCCAGCAGCGTAGAGGGTTACGAGCAGTTCTTC
CASSVEGYEQFF
>TRBJ2-7|.|TRBD2|TRBV5-1
TGCGCCAGCAGCTTGGCCGCGACGGGAGGTACCTACGAGCAGTACTTC
CASSLAATGGTYEQYF
>TRBJ2-7|.|TRBD2|TRBV7-9
TGTGCCAGCAGCACCGGACTAGCGGGAGGAATGAGCTCCTACGAGCAGTACTTC
CASSTGLAGGMSSYEQYF
>TRBJ2-7|.|TRBD1|TRBV9
TGTGCCAGCAGCCCTTTTGGACAGGACTACGAGCAGTACTTC
CASSPFGQDYEQYF
>TRBJ2-1|.|.|TRBV5-6
TGTGCCAGCAGCTTGGAAGCGGCCTACAATGAGCAGTTCTTC
CASSLEAAYNEQFF
>TRBJ1-2|.|.|TRBV9
TGTGCCAGCAGCCCCGGAAACTATGGCTACACCTTC
CASSPGNYGYTF
>TRBJ2-7|.|.|TRBV5-1
TGCGCCAGCCACCCCCCCGGTTTGACAGCTAGCAACTACGAGCAGTACTTC
CASHPPGLTASNYEQYF
>TRBJ1-2|.|.|TRBV21-1
TGTGCCAACTCTACCCAGGGGAGCTATGGCTACACCTTC
CANSTQGSYGYTF
>TRBJ2-3|.|TRBD1|TRBV25-1
TGTGCCAGCAGTGAATACGGACAGGACCCAGATACGCAGTATTTT
CASSEYGQDPDTQYF
>TRBJ2-1|.|TRBD2|TRBV29-1
TGCAGCGTTCCATTGCCGGGACTAAGGGCCAATGAGCAGTTCTTC
CSVPLPGLRANEQFF
>TRBJ1-1|.|.|TRBV29-1
TGCAGCGGTGGCAGGGAGAACACTGAAGCTTTCTTT
CSGGRENTEAFF
>TRBJ1-1|.|.|TRBV7-6
TGTGCCAGCAGCTTAGCCGCAGGGAACACTGAAGCTTTCTTT
CASSLAAGNTEAFF
>TRBJ1-1|.|.|TRBV6-1
TGTGCCAGCAGTATGTGGCCGGAGGGAACTGAAGCTTTCTTT
CASSMWPEGTEAFF
>TRBJ2-5|once|.|TRBV18
TGTGCCAGCTCACCGAGCTCTGGAGAGACCCAGTACTTC
CASSPSSGETQYF
>TRBJ2-3|.|TRBD2|TRBV29-1
TGCAGCGTTTTAGGACTAGCGGGAGTATTGGGAGATACGCAGTATTTT
CSVLGLAGVLGDTQYF
>TRBJ1-1|.|TRBD1|TRBV7-8
TGTGCCAGCCGGGACAGGGGACGACGCGAAGCTTTCTTT
CASRDRGRREAFF
>TRBJ2-2|.|TRBD2|TRBV7-9
TGTGCCAGCAGCCCCGGACTAGCGGGAGGGGACACCGGGGAGCTGTTTTTT
CASSPGLAGGDTGELFF
>TRBJ2-3|.|.|TRBV7-3
TGTGCCAGCAGCCCAGTCGGGGGTAGCACAGATACGCAGTATTTT
CASSPVGGSTDTQYF
>TRBJ1-1|.|.|TRBV18
TGTGCCAGCTCACCACCAGCAGATATCACTGAAGCTTTCTTT
CASSPPADITEAFF
>TRBJ1-4|.|TRBD1|TRBV28
TGTGCCAGCAGTTTTCCCCCCTCGACAGGGGGGGATGAAAAACTGTTTTTT
CASSFPPSTGGDEKLFF
>TRBJ2-7|.|TRBD1|TRBV7-2
TGTGCCAGCAGCTTAGTTGGGACAGACACCTACGAGCAGTACTTC
CASSLVGTDTYEQYF
>TRBJ2-5|.|TRBD2|TRBV7-2
TGTGCCAGCAGCTTAGGACTAGCGGGTGGTGAGACCCAGTACTTC
CASSLGLAGGETQYF
>TRBJ2-1|once|TRBD2|TRBV29-1
TGCAGCGTTGGAGGGAGGGTCGATGAGCAGTTCTTC
CSVGGRVDEQFF
>TRBJ1-3|.|.|TRBV4-1
TGCGCCAGCAGCCAAGGCGGCGCACGAGGGTCATCTGGAAACACCATATATTTT
CASSQGGARGSSGNTIYF
>TRBJ2-1|.|TRBD1|TRBV11-3
TGTGCCAGCAGCTTAAGAAGACAGGGGAAAAATGAGCAGTTCTTC
CASSLRRQGKNEQFF
>TRBJ2-6|.|TRBD1|TRBV28
TGTGCCAGCAGTTCACCGGGCCTCAGGGGGTCTGGGGCCAACGTCCTGACTTTC
CASSSPGLRGSGANVLTF
>TRBJ2-7|.|.|TRBV6-5
TGTGCCAGCAGTTATACCGGGACAAAATACGAGCAGTACTTC
CASSYTGTKYEQYF